The following is a T cell receptor (beta chain) sequence with its context. The antigen remains unidentified. The source of the sample is a study of high-grade serous ovarian cancer treatment subgroups. Overall study context: Each sample yielded on average around 7,000 unique TCR beta rearrangements from approximately 13,000 reads. Study-wide findings and caveats: Spatial context was lost because tumors were sequenced in bulk. TCR clonal relatedness correlated positively with neoantigen level. Same-patient tumor repertoires overlapped at roughly 0.11 to 0.79; different patients barely overlapped.

The germline V gene has CDR1 ENHRY and CDR2 SYGVKD. The germline V and J ends were trimmed by 4 bases and 1 base, with 5 bases remaining between them. This CDR3 is 13 amino acids long. Tumor samples were obtained before definitive surgery or chemotherapy. Libraries were prepared by immunoSEQ multiplex PCR; TCRdb keeps only in-frame clonotypes and omits some of them. The data contain about 4,800 clones, about 73% of them singletons. The rearrangement links TRBV10-3 to TRBJ1-5; D is perhaps TRBD1 (5 bases). This receptor was taken from a human donor with high-grade serous ovarian cancer. The material sequenced was tumor tissue. This CDR3 reads CAISGGSNQPQHF. The DNA of the CDR3 is TGTGCCATCAGTGGGGGGAGCAATCAGCCCCAGCATTTT.